Following are 10 T cell receptor beta chains from one sample sequenced in a study of regulatory T cells in long-lasting Graves disease. Arm-PCR of CDR3 regions with iRepertoire HTBI primers generated TCR beta libraries. TCRdb re-called the multiplex PCR reads through MiXCR, storing one row per CDR3 protein. The sample lists a few hundred thousand distinct CDR3 sequences, over 15% seen once, with approximately 30% in the top ten. Indicated time point: newly diagnosed GD, antithyroid drugs for less than 3 months. PBMC-derived RNA was used for the TCR library. These sequences were also reported in another study, on T cells in Graves' hyperthyroidism and ophthalmopathy.

Material: peripheral blood mononuclear cells (PBMCs), obtained at new diagnosis, from a patient treated with antithyroid drugs. These receptors were taken from a man in his forties or fifties with Graves disease.

This clonotype was observed many times. J is TRBJ1-5 and V is TRBV7-2; D is perhaps TRBD1 (6 bases). CDR3 length: 15 amino acids. Looked up from germline, CDR1 is SGHTA and CDR2 is FQGNSA. Trimming removed 2 bases from V and 2 bases from J, with 10 bases in between. The CDR3 region has the DNA TGTGCCAGCAGCTTAAGGGCAGGGGGCAATCAGCCCCAGCATTTT. It specifies CASSLRAGGNQPQHF.

Here the CDR3 reads CASSELFGGNTGELFF. The DNA of the CDR3 is TGTGCCAGCAGTGAACTTTTTGGAGGGAACACCGGGGAGCTGTTTTTT. V is TRBV6-2 or TRBV6-3 and J is TRBJ2-2; D may be TRBD2 (5 bases). The V gene's germline CDR1 is MNHEY and CDR2 SVGEGT. There are 16 residues in the CDR3. The germline V and J ends were trimmed by 5 bases and 1 base, with 14 bases remaining between them.

In its sample, this clonotype was seen a few times. The chain has TRBV5-1 and TRBJ2-4; 9 positions agree with TRBD2. The CDR3 loop spans 17 amino acids. Losses at the gene ends were 0 bases for V and 3 bases for J; bases not matched to a gene: 7. Germline V lookup: CDR1 SGHRS, CDR2 YFSETQ. The DNA for the CDR3 is TGCGCCAGCAGCTTGGCCCCGCGGGGGGGCCTCAAAAACATTCAGTACTTC. Translation gives CASSLAPRGGLKNIQYF.

For this clonotype: Possible read error: a much larger clone is one base away. The chain recombines TRBV24-1 with TRBJ2-7; 9 nucleotides agree with TRBD1. This CDR3 region has 16 residues. The V gene's germline CDR1 is KGHDR and CDR2 SFDVKD. The CDR3 nucleotides are TGTGCCACCAAGGGACAGGGTCAACGCGCCAGTTACGAGCGGTACTTC. It specifies CATKGQGQRASYERYF.

This clonotype came up many times. The chain joins TRBV13 to TRBJ1-6; TRBD1 matches at 7 bases. V shed 4 bases and J 7 bases; nucleotides not matched to a gene: 4. This CDR3 has 14 residues. The germline gives CDR1 PRHDT, CDR2 FYEKMQ (reference sequence). The CDR3, as DNA: TGTGCCAGCAGCTCGACAGGGTTGAATTCACCCCTCCACTTT. Amino acids: CASSSTGLNSPLHF. The full variable domain, with the rest looked up from reference TRBV13 and TRBJ1-6, is AAGVIQSPRHLIKEKRETATLKCYPIPRHDTVYWYQQGPGQDPQFLISFYEKMQSDKGSIPDRFSAQQFSDYHSELNMSSLELGDSALYFCASSSTGLNSPLHFGNGTRLTVT.

This sequence joins TRBV5-1 and TRBJ2-2; D is uncertain. This CDR3 region has 15 residues. Germline V CDR1 and CDR2: SGHRS, YFSETQ. Trimming stripped 4 bases from V and 5 bases from J, with 15 bases between. CDR3 sequence: CASSDAPGETGELFF. The DNA for the CDR3 is TGCGCCAGCAGCGACGCCCCTGGGGAAACCGGGGAGCTGTTTTTT.

This clonotype was seen only a few times. This chain joins TRBV9 and TRBJ2-6; no firm D call. CDR1 is SGDLS and CDR2 is YYNGEE in the germline V gene. V lost 4 bases and J 2 bases, leaving 13 bases between the germline ends. This CDR3 is 16 amino acids long. The CDR3 loop is CASSPRSRAGANVLTF. CDR3 DNA: TGTGCCAGCAGCCCGCGCAGTCGGGCTGGGGCCAACGTCCTGACTTTC.

This clonotype was counted at least ten times. V and J are TRBV3-1 and TRBJ2-7; D is unclear. This CDR3 spans 13 amino acids. CDR1 is LGHDT and CDR2 is YNNKEL in the germline V gene (reference sequence). Deletions cut 2 bases from V and 5 bases from J, with 10 bases between. The CDR3 loop reads CASSQILGNEQYF. The CDR3 DNA follows: TGTGCCAGCAGCCAAATTCTGGGGAACGAGCAGTACTTC.

V gene TRBV4-1 combines with J gene TRBJ2-1; 8 bases map to TRBD1. The V and J ends lost 4 bases and 9 bases, in that order; junction bases with no gene match: 11. The CDR3 contains 15 residues. Germline values: CDR1 MGHRA, CDR2 YSYEKL. The CDR3 DNA reads as TGCGCCAGCAGCCGACGGGGGCAGGGGGCTGGTGAGCAGTTCTTC. This sequence encodes CASSRRGQGAGEQFF.

This clonotype has at least ten counts. J is TRBJ1-5 and V is TRBV12-3 or TRBV12-4; no clear D. The CDR3 runs 14 residues. The V gene lost 5 bases and the J gene lost 9 bases, with 17 bases spanning the gap. The CDR3, as DNA: TGTGCCAGCAGTCCCCGGGGAGGAGTTGGGCCCCAGCATTTT. Encoded protein: CASSPRGGVGPQHF.